These 11 T cell receptor beta chains were sequenced from one sample in a study of shared clonotypes between healthy human individuals (dated by TCRdb to 2018 to 2020). Library generation was performed with the immunoSEQ multiplex PCR assay. Here the immuneACCESS table is served through TCRdb, limited to in-frame sequences with V and J called. Missing clones are a known gap in these copies; in checked studies unresolved V genes cover under half, and the rest lacks a known reason. This sample is represented by fewer than 650,000 clones; just over 75% of them were singletons. The top ten hold about 12% of the sample. Sequenced sample: PBMCs. All receptors derive from a woman aged 40 to 50 in good health. Some clones in this sample may be carry-over from other donors' samples.

This chain uses TRBV10-1 with TRBJ2-7; 10 bases are a match to TRBD2. CDR1 WNHNN and CDR2 SYGVQD come from the germline V gene (reference sequence). This CDR3 is 15 amino acids long. Trimming cost V 4 bases and J 4 bases; bases outside gene matches: 7. This CDR3 reads CASSASGSFVYEQYF. The CDR3 coding sequence is TGCGCCAGCAGTGCTAGCGGGAGTTTCGTTTACGAGCAGTACTTC.

V is TRBV28 and J is TRBJ1-3, with a tentative D call TRBD1 (5 bases). Germline assignment: CDR1 MDHEN and CDR2 SYDVKM. The CDR3 totals 15 residues. Trimming took 10 bases from V and 0 from J, leaving 16 bases between them. CDR3 in amino acids: CATGPAGRSGNTIYF. In DNA, the CDR3 is TGTGCCACTGGGCCGGCGGGACGCTCTGGAAACACCATATATTTT.

This sequence joins TRBV5-6 and TRBJ1-1; 7 positions match TRBD1. The CDR3 covers 14 residues. The V and J ends lost 4 bases and 3 bases, in that order; junction bases with no gene match: 6. CDR1 and CDR2 (germline): SGHDT, YYEEEE. The CDR3, as DNA: TGTGCCAGCAGCCCACAGGGGTCGGACACTGAAGCTTTCTTT. Protein: CASSPQGSDTEAFF.

This clone occurred once. The chain links TRBV28 to TRBJ2-2; D may be TRBD1 (8 bases). Germline-derived CDR1 and CDR2 are MDHEN and SYDVKM. The CDR3 extends over 16 amino acids. Deletions cut 7 bases from V and 4 bases from J, with 19 bases between. The CDR3: CASNSLHRGGTGELFF. The CDR3 DNA is TGTGCCAGCAACAGTTTACACAGGGGGGGCACCGGGGAGCTGTTTTTT.

This chain joins TRBV2 and TRBJ2-7, with 8 positions matching TRBD1. The CDR3 runs to 14 residues. Germline V gene sequence: CDR1 SNHLY, CDR2 FYNNEI. V lost 7 bases, J lost 7 bases, and 12 bases stayed unmatched. The CDR3 is CASTPDRVGDEQYF. Written as DNA, the CDR3 is TGTGCCAGCACCCCGGACAGGGTTGGGGATGAGCAGTACTTC.

Note on this clone: Distinct nucleotide sequences in the sample also encode this CDR3. In DNA, the CDR3 is TGTGCCAGCAGCGTAGTAGGGGGCGGAACCGGGGAGCTGTTTTTT. This gives the protein CASSVVGGGTGELFF. The chain carries TRBV9 and TRBJ2-2, with 7 bases that match TRBD1. J gave up 5 bases and V 0 bases, and 4 bases lay outside the gene matches. Germline loops: CDR1 SGDLS, CDR2 YYNGEE. This CDR3 is 15 amino acids long.

The chain uses TRBV27 and TRBJ2-3; either TRBD1 or TRBD2 may fit D (6 bases each). Trimming shortened V by 1 base and J by 7 bases, and 9 bases separated the two germline ends. The CDR3 covers 13 residues. CDR1 and CDR2 (germline): MNHEY, SMNVEV (reference sequence). CDR3: CASSLWGANTQYF. In DNA, the CDR3 is TGTGCCAGCAGTTTATGGGGGGCGAATACGCAGTATTTT.

In regard to this clone: Relative to the germline gene, one junction end is altered; a read error may explain this. The rearrangement uses TRBV13 and TRBJ2-3; 11 bases fit TRBD2. The CDR3 is 19 residues long. Germline CDR1 is PRHDT and CDR2 is FYEKMQ (reference sequence). In nucleotides, the CDR3 is TGTGCCAGCAGCATAGGTCCGAAGTTTTTAGCGGGAGGGACAGATACGCAGTATTTT. As protein: CASSIGPKFLAGGTDTQYF.

This clone was seen a handful of times. The chain carries TRBV7-9 and TRBJ1-1; D not resolved. The CDR3 has 11 amino acids. V was shortened by 3 bases and J by 6 bases, with 5 bases between the two germline ends. CDR1 is SEHNR, CDR2 FQNEAQ, per germline (reference sequence). The DNA of the CDR3 is TGTGCCAGCAGCTTGTCCCCTGAAGCTTTCTTT. This codes for CASSLSPEAFF.

V and J are TRBV5-1 and TRBJ1-2, with no clear D. V dropped 4 bases and J dropped 5 bases, with 9 bases sitting between them. The CDR3 consists of 12 residues. CDR1 is SGHRS and CDR2 is YFSETQ in the germline V gene. The CDR3 DNA is TGCGCCAGCAGCCCTGCCCAATATGGCTACACCTTC. Its protein product is CASSPAQYGYTF.

V is TRBV4-2 and J is TRBJ1-2; no clear D. The CDR3 totals 16 residues. Trimming took 0 bases from V and 2 from J, leaving 13 bases between them. CDR1 is LGHNA and CDR2 is YNFKEQ in the germline V gene. The CDR3: CASSQDDSSVNYGYTF. CDR3 bases: TGTGCCAGCAGCCAAGATGACTCTTCAGTAAACTATGGCTACACCTTC.